This T cell receptor beta chain was recovered during a study of molecular identifiers for immune sequencing clone quantification. This clonotype has ten or more counts. This CDR3 is 12 amino acids long. The V segment lost 8 bases and the J segment 4 bases; nucleotides outside the gene matches: 2. Naive CD8 T cells underwent sorting with the CD8+CD4-CCR7+CD45RA+ definition. With listed TCR primers and previously described methods, bulk TCR libraries were prepared. Using its own MiXCR run on the PCR reads, TCRdb lists one record per CDR3 protein. The top ten clones hold roughly 3.8% of a sample with tens of thousands of distinct CDR3 sequences, about a third of them seen once.

The TCR comes from a human donor in good health. Some libraries in this study had Jurkat cell RNA spiked in. This chain joins TRBV12-3 or TRBV12-4 and TRBJ1-2, with 9 bases identical to TRBD1. The sample consisted of naive CD8+ T cells from blood, with Jurkat cell RNA spiked in. The sample's subset: FACS-sorted CD8+CD4-CCR7+CD45RA+ naive T cells. The CDR3 region has the DNA TGTGCCAGCCAGACAGGGGGCTATGGCTACACCTTC. Its translation is CASQTGGYGYTF.